The clone carrying this T cell receptor beta chain was counted ten times or more. Its antigen is still unknown. The CDR3 runs 16 residues. CDR1 is MNHGY and CDR2 is SVAAGI in the germline V gene. V was clipped by 3 bases and J by 2 bases, with 16 bases between them. Arm-PCR of CDR3 regions and iRepertoire HTBI primers were the basis on which TCR beta libraries were built. TCRdb passed the multiplex PCR reads through MiXCR, listing each CDR3 protein once. The sample contains approximately 400,000 distinct CDR3 sequences, about 15% of which appear only once. The data stem from a study of regulatory T cells in long-lasting Graves disease. Regarding the study as a whole: Gene preferences differed: TRBV28, TRBJ1-2, TRBJ2-5 in persistent cases. Lower TCR diversity characterized persistent Graves' patients relative to newly diagnosed patients.

Specified time point: newly diagnosed GD, antithyroid drugs for less than 3 months. Preparation of the TCR library used RNA extracted from PBMCs. This sample also belongs to another study, concerning T cells in Graves' hyperthyroidism and ophthalmopathy.

The chain joins TRBV6-9 to TRBJ1-1, with D perhaps matching TRBD1 (5 bases). This TCR came from a woman in her thirties with Graves disease. The sample was peripheral blood mononuclear cells (PBMCs), taken at new diagnosis, from a patient treated with antithyroid drugs. The CDR3 here is CASSYSGGRTNTEAFF. In DNA, the CDR3 is TGTGCCAGCAGTTACTCTGGGGGACGGACCAACACTGAAGCTTTCTTT.